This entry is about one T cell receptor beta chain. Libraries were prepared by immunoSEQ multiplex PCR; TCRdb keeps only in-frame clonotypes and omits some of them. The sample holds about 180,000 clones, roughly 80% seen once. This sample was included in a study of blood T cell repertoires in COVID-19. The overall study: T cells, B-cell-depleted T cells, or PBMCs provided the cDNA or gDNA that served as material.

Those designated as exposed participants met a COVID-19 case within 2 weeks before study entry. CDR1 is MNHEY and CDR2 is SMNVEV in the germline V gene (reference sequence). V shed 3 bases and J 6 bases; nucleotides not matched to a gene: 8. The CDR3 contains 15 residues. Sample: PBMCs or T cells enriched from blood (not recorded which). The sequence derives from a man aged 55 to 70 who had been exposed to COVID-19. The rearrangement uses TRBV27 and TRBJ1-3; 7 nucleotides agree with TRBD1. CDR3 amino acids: CASSFPTGSLNTIYF. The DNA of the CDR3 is TGTGCCAGCAGTTTCCCGACAGGGAGCTTAAACACCATATATTTT.